A single sample gave rise to the 18 T cell receptor beta chains below, sequenced in a study of control samples from healthy donors and cancer patients. Data came from immunoSEQ multiplex PCR; TCRdb stores just in-frame clones and leaves some out. The sample consists of some 95,000 clones, about 90% of them appearing once. Sequencing input: blood. These receptors were taken from a man aged 25-45 years in good health.

The chain employs TRBV2 and TRBJ1-5; the D is unclear. Germline CDR1 reads SNHLY; CDR2 reads FYNNEI. V lost 0 bases to trimming and J lost 3 bases, with 6 bases between them. This CDR3 has 14 residues. The DNA of the CDR3 is TGTGCCAGCAGTGAAGCAACCTCCAATCAGCCCCAGCATTTT. Amino acids: CASSEATSNQPQHF.

This chain links TRBV7-2 with TRBJ1-2; weak D call: TRBD1 (5 bases). The germline V gene encodes CDR1 SGHTA and CDR2 FQGNSA. The CDR3 sequence is 13 residues long. Deletions cut 2 bases from V and 9 bases from J, with 13 bases between. The CDR3 region is CASSLIRVGSYTF. As DNA, the CDR3 is TGTGCCAGCAGCTTAATCAGGGTTGGGAGCTACACCTTC. The full variable domain, its missing parts supplied by reference TRBV7-2 and TRBJ1-2, is GAGVSQSPSNKVTEKGKDVELRCDPISGHTALYWYRQSLGQGLEFLIYFQGNSAPDKSGLPSDRFSAERTGGSVSTLTIQRTQQEDSAVYLCASSLIRVGSYTFGSGTRLTVV.

V is TRBV19 and J is TRBJ2-2; no clear D. Germline CDR1 LNHDA, CDR2 SQIVND (reference sequence). V was cut by 4 bases and J by 1 base, with 16 bases left in between. The CDR3 spans 17 residues. The CDR3 DNA reads TGTGCCAGTAGTACCGCCCCAACGGAGATGAACACCGGGGAGCTGTTTTTT. It encodes CASSTAPTEMNTGELFF. Full variable domain (rest looked up from reference TRBV19 and TRBJ2-2): DGGITQSPKYLFRKEGQNVTLSCEQNLNHDAMYWYRQDPGQGLRLIYYSQIVNDFQKGDIAEGYSVSREKKESFPLTVTSAQKNPTAFYLCASSTAPTEMNTGELFFGEGSRLTVL.

This clone was seen only once. V gene TRBV5-1 combines with J gene TRBJ1-4; D is perhaps TRBD1 (6 bases). Trimming removed 1 base from V and 5 bases from J, with 9 bases in between. Looked up from germline, CDR1 is SGHRS and CDR2 is YFSETQ. This CDR3 spans 14 amino acids. The CDR3 nucleotides read TGCGCCAGCAGCTTGTGGACAGAAAATGAAAAACTGTTTTTT. Its protein is CASSLWTENEKLFF.

The chain is built from TRBV12-5 and TRBJ1-1; 7 positions agree with TRBD1. The germline gives CDR1 LGHNT, CDR2 FRNRAP. V lost 7 bases, J lost 5 bases, and 7 bases stayed unmatched. This CDR3 region has 13 residues. The CDR3 DNA sequence: TGTGCTAGTGACAGGGGAGGGAGGACTGAAGCTTTCTTT. It is translated as CASDRGGRTEAFF.

This rearrangement joins TRBV9 to TRBJ2-7; 13 bases map to TRBD2. Germline trimming cut 4 bases from V and 0 bases from J; bases unmatched to any gene: 7. The CDR3 runs 17 residues. CDR1 is SGDLS and CDR2 is YYNGEE in the germline V gene. The CDR3 bases are TGTGCCAGCAGCTCACCAAGGACTAGCGGGAGCTCCTACGAGCAGTACTTC. Amino acid sequence: CASSSPRTSGSSYEQYF. Supplemented by reference TRBV9 and TRBJ2-7, the full variable domain reads DSGVTQTPKHLITATGQRVTLRCSPRSGDLSVYWYQQSLDQGLQFLIQYYNGEERAKGNILERFSAQQFPDLHSELNLSSLELGDSALYFCASSSPRTSGSSYEQYFGPGTRLTVT.

This clone appeared a single time. V usage is TRBV4-1 and J usage is TRBJ1-4; 8 bases line up with TRBD1. Germline V gene data show CDR1 as MGHRA and CDR2 as YSYEKL. Trimming took 4 bases from V and 7 from J; bases not matched to a gene: 11. CDR3 length: 16 residues. The CDR3 DNA follows: TGCGCCAGCAGCCGAGGCTTTGGACAGGGTCTTGAAAAACTGTTTTTT. It is translated as CASSRGFGQGLEKLFF.

The V call is TRBV7-9, the J call TRBJ2-2, with D unresolved. The CDR3 consists of 12 residues. Germline V lookup: CDR1 SEHNR, CDR2 FQNEAQ (reference sequence). Trimming left V 8 bases short and J 6 bases short, with 10 bases between. CDR3 bases: TGTGCCAGCGATAGGGTAGCCGGGGAGCTGTTTTTT. This sequence encodes CASDRVAGELFF.

The chain carries TRBV27 and TRBJ2-7; possible D gene TRBD1, 5 bases. Trimming took 9 bases from V and 5 from J, leaving 17 bases between them. Germline CDR1 is MNHEY and CDR2 is SMNVEV (reference sequence). The CDR3 sequence is 13 residues long. The chain's CDR3 is CASSLTQGHEQYF. CDR3 in DNA: TGTGCCAGTTCCCTAACGCAGGGCCACGAGCAGTACTTC.

V usage is TRBV27 and J usage is TRBJ2-7; 10 positions match TRBD1. Per germline, CDR1 MNHEY and CDR2 SMNVEV (reference sequence). J lost 5 bases, V lost 4 bases, and 8 bases had no gene match. The CDR3 consists of 15 residues. CDR3 in DNA: TGTGCCAGCAGTTCCCTAGGGACAGGGGCGAACGAGCAGTACTTC. Translated: CASSSLGTGANEQYF.

V gene TRBV24-1 combines with J gene TRBJ2-3, with D perhaps TRBD2 (7 bases). CDR3 length equals 17 residues. V gave up 3 bases and J gave up 1 base, with 16 bases separating them. Germline lookup yields CDR1 KGHDR and CDR2 SFDVKD. CDR3 region: CATSDAGRGYGTDTQYF. The DNA for the CDR3 is TGTGCCACCAGTGATGCAGGGAGGGGGTATGGCACAGATACGCAGTATTTT.

This sequence joins TRBV29-1 and TRBJ1-2; D is ambiguous. Germline V lookup: CDR1 SQVTM, CDR2 ANQGSEA. This CDR3 spans 14 amino acids. V lost 4 bases and J 2 bases, leaving 14 bases between the germline ends. This CDR3 is CSVAHLNGNYGYTF. In DNA, the CDR3 is TGCAGCGTTGCTCATCTAAATGGAAACTATGGCTACACCTTC.

The genes are TRBV11-3 and TRBJ1-1; D is possibly TRBD1 (6 bases). CDR1 is SGHNT, CDR2 YENEEA, per germline. CDR3 length equals 15 residues. Trimming took off 4 bases at V and 4 bases at J, with 16 bases between the two ends. CDR3 in DNA: TGTGCCAGCAGCTCCAACGGGGGGCGCTTCACTGAAGCTTTCTTT. It translates to CASSSNGGRFTEAFF.

V gene TRBV12-5 combines with J gene TRBJ1-4; D not certain. Per the germline V gene, CDR1 is LGHNT and CDR2 is FRNRAP. The CDR3 runs 14 residues. The V gene lost 3 bases and the J gene lost 12 bases, with 17 bases spanning the gap. The chain's CDR3 is CASGLVGGPLELFF. CDR3 in DNA: TGTGCTAGTGGTTTAGTAGGAGGTCCCTTAGAACTGTTTTTT.

The chain combines TRBV19 with TRBJ1-2, with D possibly being TRBD1 (5 bases). The CDR3 has 13 amino acids. Germline V gene sequence: CDR1 LNHDA, CDR2 SQIVND (reference sequence). The V end was cut by 5 bases, the J end by 4 bases, with 11 bases between. The CDR3 spells CASSVGDLYGYTF. DNA of the CDR3: TGTGCCAGTAGTGTGGGGGATCTCTATGGCTACACCTTC.

V gene TRBV23-1 combines with J gene TRBJ2-1; D gene unclear. TRBV23-1 carries the ORF label, with uncertain function. The germline V and J ends were trimmed by 2 bases and 8 bases, with 19 bases remaining between them. This CDR3 comprises 16 residues. Here the CDR3 reads CASSQVGPRDGDEQFF. In DNA form, the CDR3 reads TGCGCCAGCAGTCAAGTAGGTCCAAGGGATGGAGATGAGCAGTTCTTC.

This chain uses TRBV18 with TRBJ2-7; weak D call: TRBD1 (5 bases). Trimming stripped 0 bases from V and 5 bases from J, with 11 bases between. Germline-derived CDR1 and CDR2 are KGHSH and LQKENI. The CDR3 loop spans 14 amino acids. CDR3 in amino acids: CASSPPRIQDEQYF. For the CDR3, the DNA is TGTGCCAGCTCACCACCCCGGATACAGGACGAGCAGTACTTC.

The rearrangement links TRBV5-1 to TRBJ2-1; no clear D gene. The CDR3 totals 13 residues. V was shortened by 0 bases and J by 1 base, with 2 bases between the two germline ends. Looked up from germline, CDR1 is SGHRS and CDR2 is YFSETQ. Here the CDR3 reads CASSLGSYNEQFF. As DNA, the CDR3 is TGCGCCAGCAGCTTGGGGTCCTACAATGAGCAGTTCTTC.